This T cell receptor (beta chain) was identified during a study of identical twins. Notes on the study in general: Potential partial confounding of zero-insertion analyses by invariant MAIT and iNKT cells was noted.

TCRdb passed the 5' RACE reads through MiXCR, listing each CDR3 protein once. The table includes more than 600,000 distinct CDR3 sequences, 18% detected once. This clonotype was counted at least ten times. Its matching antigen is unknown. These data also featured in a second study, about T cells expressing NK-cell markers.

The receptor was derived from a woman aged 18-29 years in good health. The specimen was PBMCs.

The CDR3 DNA reads TGTGCCAGCAGCTTAAACAGCTACACTGAAGCTTTCTTT. Its protein product is CASSLNSYTEAFF. This sequence joins TRBV7-9 and TRBJ1-1; D is undetermined. V gave up 2 bases and J gave up 3 bases, with 7 bases separating them. There are 13 residues in the CDR3. The germline gives CDR1 SEHNR, CDR2 FQNEAQ (reference sequence).